This is a list of T cell receptor beta chains from one sample in a study of blood T cell repertoires in COVID-19. The data were produced by immunoSEQ multiplex PCR, yet TCRdb's version contains in-frame clones alone and is incomplete. This sample has about 250,000 clones, with 75% to 85% found just once. Source material: peripheral blood. The receptors shown here come from a woman aged 70-85 years with acute or convalescent COVID-19. Each CDR3 is given without its conserved first and last residue. Fields, in order: V gene, J gene, CDR3 protein.

>TRBV15|TRBJ1-4
ATSRAGQGLNEKLF
>TRBV12-3/TRBV12-4|TRBJ1-3
ASSLTGTNTIY
>TRBV28|TRBJ1-2
ASSPGQAGNYGYT
>TRBV3-1/TRBV3-2|TRBJ2-3
ASSQDRLAGEGNTQY
>TRBV5-4|TRBJ2-7
ASSFPLADEQY
>TRBV28|TRBJ2-7
ASSTIGTGVPYEQY
>TRBV6-5|TRBJ1-5
ASRPTGGSNQPQH
>TRBV19|TRBJ2-1
ASSTLAGTSYNEQF
>TRBV7-9|TRBJ1-2
AISLGQGDGYGYT
>TRBV7-9|TRBJ2-2
AWMAATASSTGELF
>TRBV4-3|TRBJ1-6
ASSHGRTGGNSPLH
>TRBV12-3/TRBV12-4|TRBJ1-2
ASSLAHGGYT
>TRBV5-4|TRBJ2-5
ASSSRTGGWGETQY
>TRBV2|TRBJ2-4
ASSEGQGSY
>TRBV11-2|TRBJ1-2
ASSLVGEGWGYT
>TRBV30|TRBJ1-1
AWDRQGRTEAF
>TRBV7-8|TRBJ1-2
ASSAGRGQGYT
>TRBV11-2|TRBJ2-2
ASSYHGQDSTGELF
>TRBV24-1|TRBJ2-3
ATSVTTGGRDTQY
>TRBV4-3|TRBJ2-1
ASSQDTTGGAGNEQF
>TRBV10-2|TRBJ1-6
ASGESSYNSPLH
>TRBV27|TRBJ2-2
ASRSDFNTGELF
>TRBV15|TRBJ1-4
AAETGTNEKLF
>TRBV6-4|TRBJ1-6
ASSPGGGNSPLH
>TRBV4-1|TRBJ2-1
ASSAMLYNEQF
>TRBV27|TRBJ2-2
ATHRGANTGELF
>TRBV7-2|TRBJ2-7
ASSVASGRLYEQY
>TRBV3-1/TRBV3-2|TRBJ1-2
ASSYSGTGPNYGYT